This T cell receptor (beta chain) appears in the sequencing data of a study of identical twins. Study-wide findings and caveats: Within twin pairs, the out-of-frame alpha sequences they shared showed excess low generation probability.

For this clonotype: Its specificity is not known.

TCRdb ran MiXCR on the 5' RACE reads and lists one entry per CDR3 protein. The sample lists around 680,000 distinct CDR3 sequences, approximately 9% occurring once. Trimming cost V 1 base and J 0 bases, with 16 bases left between them. The CDR3 loop spans 18 amino acids. Germline CDR1 and CDR2: MGHRA and YSYEKL. Among all donors, each was a healthy Caucasian. These records were also assigned to another study, of yellow fever vaccine responses in identical twins.

The origin of this receptor is a woman between 18 and 30 years old in good health. The material sequenced was PBMCs. This chain connects TRBV4-1 to TRBJ2-1; maybe TRBD2 (5 bases). In nucleotides, the CDR3 is TGCGCCAGCAGCCAAGTACGCGGGCTCCCGAGCTCCTACAATGAGCAGTTCTTC. Translated, it gives CASSQVRGLPSSYNEQFF.